One and the same sample provided the 10 T cell receptor beta chains below, sequenced in a study of T cells in localized non-small cell lung cancer. The assay was immunoSEQ multiplex PCR, and TCRdb's table has in-frame clones only and misses some. The sample shows roughly 15,000 clones, 70% to 90% of them seen only once. The specimen was peripheral blood, collected before any cancer treatment. The receptors come from a male donor older than 55 with stage I lung adenocarcinoma.

The V and J genes are TRBV7-9 and TRBJ1-4; D ambiguous. V shed 1 base and J shed 5 bases, with 5 bases lying between them. The CDR3 spans 13 residues. Germline CDR1 SEHNR, CDR2 FQNEAQ (reference sequence). CDR3 protein: CASSLGGNEKLFF. Here the CDR3 DNA reads TGTGCCAGCAGCTTAGGCGGAAATGAAAAACTGTTTTTT.

The chain joins TRBV2 to TRBJ2-2; D not certain. Trimming cost V 7 bases and J 0 bases, with 9 bases left between them. The CDR3 spans 14 residues. Germline loops: CDR1 SNHLY, CDR2 FYNNEI. The CDR3 loop is CASTLRPNTGELFF. CDR3 nucleotides: TGTGCCAGCACTCTGCGGCCGAACACCGGGGAGCTGTTTTTT.

This chain links TRBV4-2 with TRBJ1-2; D is ambiguous. This CDR3 contains 13 residues. The V and J ends lost 1 base and 7 bases respectively, with 10 bases between them. Germline CDR1 is LGHNA and CDR2 is YNFKEQ. CDR3 sequence (DNA): TGTGCCAGCAGCCAAGCCTCCGTCGGTGGCTACACCTTC. This translates into CASSQASVGGYTF.

V usage is TRBV7-9 and J usage is TRBJ2-3; unclear D gene. The CDR3 totals 14 residues. Germline CDR1 reads SEHNR; CDR2 reads FQNEAQ (reference sequence). The V and J ends lost 3 bases and 6 bases respectively, with 13 bases between them. In DNA, the CDR3 is TGTGCCAGCAGCTTTCTGGAATCTTCCGATACGCAGTATTTT. Residues: CASSFLESSDTQYF.

The chain combines TRBV7-8 with TRBJ2-3, with 8 bases lining up with TRBD1. Trimming cost V 5 bases and J 0 bases; bases outside gene matches: 7. The CDR3 runs 16 residues. Germline-derived CDR1 and CDR2 are SGHVS and FQNEAQ. CDR3 protein: CASSPLTGDSTDTQYF. CDR3 nucleotide sequence: TGTGCCAGCAGCCCTCTGACAGGGGATAGCACAGATACGCAGTATTTT.

The chain employs TRBV2 and TRBJ2-1, with 10 bases identical to TRBD2. The CDR3 consists of 17 residues. Germline-derived CDR1 and CDR2 are SNHLY and FYNNEI. V lost 6 bases to trimming and J lost 6 bases; unmatched junction nucleotides: 14. CDR3 in amino acids: CASRSLAGGAPGNEQFF. DNA for the CDR3: TGTGCCAGCAGATCATTAGCGGGGGGAGCCCCAGGCAATGAGCAGTTCTTC.

The rearrangement joins TRBV4-3 to TRBJ2-1; 7 positions match TRBD1. The CDR3 extends over 14 amino acids. Trimming removed 3 bases from V and 2 bases from J; junction bases left unmatched: 1. From germline, CDR1 is LGHNA and CDR2 YSLEER. CDR3 nucleotides: TGCGCCAGCAGCCACGACAGGGCCTACAATGAGCAGTTCTTC. This sequence encodes CASSHDRAYNEQFF.

The rearrangement joins TRBV7-2 to TRBJ2-1; tentatively, D is TRBD2 (5 bases). This CDR3 comprises 14 residues. V shed 7 bases and J shed 2 bases, with 12 bases lying between them. Germline lookup yields CDR1 SGHTA and CDR2 FQGNSA. The CDR3 protein is CASTRGSPYNEQFF. The CDR3 DNA reads as TGTGCCAGCACCCGAGGGTCCCCCTACAATGAGCAGTTCTTC.

The V call is TRBV6-5, the J call TRBJ1-2; D uncertain. The CDR3 runs to 13 residues. Germline V lookup: CDR1 MNHEY, CDR2 SVGAGI. The V gene lost 6 bases and the J gene lost 4 bases, with 12 bases spanning the gap. The CDR3 here is CASRKGQRYGYTF. DNA for the CDR3: TGTGCCAGCAGAAAAGGCCAGCGCTATGGCTACACCTTC.

The chain has TRBV27 and TRBJ2-5; D is undetermined. The ends were cut back, 5 bases at V and 2 bases at J, with 12 bases in the middle. CDR1 MNHEY and CDR2 SMNVEV come from the germline V gene (reference sequence). CDR3 length: 14 residues. In nucleotides, the CDR3 is TGTGCCAGCAGTGAGACCACACATCAAGAGACCCAGTACTTC. This translates into CASSETTHQETQYF.